These 15 T cell receptor beta chains originate from one sample sequenced in a study of shared clonotypes between healthy human individuals. CD8 cells regarded as naive lacked CD45RO, were positively chosen for CCR7, and omitted terminally differentiated effector memory CD45RA+ cells. The method was immunoSEQ multiplex PCR; TCRdb's version includes in-frame clones alone and lacks a portion of them. The sample contains about 2.1 million clones, 93% of which appear only once. Sequenced: naive CD8+ T cells from PBMCs. These receptors all stem from a man younger than 30 in good health. Some clones in this sample may be carry-over from other donors' samples.

The V gene is TRBV4-1, the J gene TRBJ1-1, with a tentative D call TRBD1 (5 bases). Between the trimmed V and J ends, which lost 4 bases and 0 bases, there was a span of 18 bases. Germline assignment: CDR1 MGHRA and CDR2 YSYEKL. CDR3 length: 17 residues. In DNA, the CDR3 is TGCGCCAGCAGCCTGTCGACAGTAACACTTATGAACACTGAAGCTTTCTTT. Amino acids: CASSLSTVTLMNTEAFF.

The chain combines TRBV7-8 with TRBJ1-5; D gene unclear. This CDR3 has 14 amino acids. Germline assignment: CDR1 SGHVS and CDR2 FQNEAQ. Deletions cut 6 bases from V and 5 bases from J, with 14 bases between. CDR3 DNA: TGTGCCAGCAGAGAAGGGTCCGGGGATCAGCCCCAGCATTTT. This encodes CASREGSGDQPQHF.

This clone showed up just a few times. The chain carries TRBV9 and TRBJ1-1; no firm D call. V lost 2 bases and J lost 3, with 8 bases in between. CDR1 is SGDLS and CDR2 is YYNGEE in the germline V gene. There are 13 residues in the CDR3. CDR3 sequence: CASSVRVYTEAFF. The CDR3, as DNA: TGTGCCAGCAGCGTCAGAGTTTACACTGAAGCTTTCTTT.

The V call is TRBV2, the J call TRBJ2-1; perhaps TRBD2 as D (5 bases). There are 14 residues in the CDR3. Trimming removed 3 bases at V and 11 bases at J, with 17 bases between. CDR1 SNHLY and CDR2 FYNNEI come from the germline V gene. CDR3 DNA: TGTGCCAGCAGTGACCTTGAGGGCCGGGGTCAGCAGTTCTTC. This sequence encodes CASSDLEGRGQQFF.

The J gene is TRBJ1-3, the V gene TRBV6-6, with D uncertain. The CDR3 loop spans 16 amino acids. V lost 5 bases, J lost 1 base, and 15 bases lay in between. Germline assignment: CDR1 MNHNY and CDR2 SVGAGI (reference sequence). Here the CDR3 reads CASSGLGASSGNTIYF. CDR3 nucleotide sequence: TGTGCCAGCAGTGGGCTTGGAGCCTCTTCTGGAAACACCATATATTTT.

This chain links TRBV6-6 with TRBJ1-1; a possible D gene is TRBD1 (5 bases). In germline, CDR1 is MNHNY, CDR2 SVGAGI (reference sequence). With 6 bases removed from V and 3 bases from J, the gap between germline ends came to 17 bases. This CDR3 comprises 15 residues. The CDR3 sequence is CASRRRTRVDTEAFF. For the CDR3, the DNA is TGTGCCAGCAGGCGACGTACCAGGGTGGACACTGAAGCTTTCTTT.

This clone came up once. V is TRBV28 and J is TRBJ2-3; D uncertain. Germline values: CDR1 MDHEN, CDR2 SYDVKM. The V and J ends lost 5 bases and 5 bases respectively, with 8 bases between them. CDR3 length equals 12 residues. The DNA for the CDR3 is TGTGCCAGCAGTCTACCCGGAGATACGCAGTATTTT. Its protein is CASSLPGDTQYF. The full variable domain, completed using reference TRBV28 and TRBJ2-3, is DVKVTQSSRYLVKRTGEKVFLECVQDMDHENMFWYRQDPGLGLRLIYFSYDVKMKEKGDIPEGYSVSREKKERFSLILESASTNQTSMYLCASSLPGDTQYFGPGTRLTVL.

The chain has TRBV27 and TRBJ1-2, with TRBD1 matching over 9 bases. The CDR3 contains 18 residues. Germline CDR1 is MNHEY and CDR2 is SMNVEV (reference sequence). V gave up 0 bases and J gave up 4 bases; unmatched junction bases: 12. CDR3 coding DNA: TGTGCCAGCAGTTTATCCCAGTTGAGGGGACAGGGCGGCTATGGCTACACCTTC. Amino acids: CASSLSQLRGQGGYGYTF.

On this clone: This CDR3 is also generated by other DNA sequences in the sample. The chain uses TRBV6-6 and TRBJ2-7; no firm D call. The germline V gene encodes CDR1 MNHNY and CDR2 SVGAGI (reference sequence). V was trimmed by 0 bases and J by 0 bases, leaving 6 bases between them. The CDR3 contains 14 residues. Here the CDR3 DNA reads TGTGCCAGCAGTTACTCACGGAGCTCCTACGAGCAGTACTTC. Protein product: CASSYSRSSYEQYF.

This clone showed up just once. The chain carries TRBV19 and TRBJ2-1; tentatively, D is TRBD2 (6 bases). The CDR3 totals 15 residues. In germline, CDR1 is LNHDA, CDR2 SQIVND (reference sequence). V was shortened by 3 bases and J by 2 bases, with 11 bases between the two germline ends. The CDR3 loop reads CASSMGLKPYNEQFF. The CDR3 coding sequence is TGTGCCAGTAGTATGGGACTGAAACCCTACAATGAGCAGTTCTTC.

The chain recombines TRBV29-1 with TRBJ2-2; a weak D match, TRBD2 (6 bases). Trimming cost V 6 bases and J 6 bases, with 11 bases left between them. Germline loops: CDR1 SQVTM, CDR2 ANQGSEA. CDR3 length equals 12 residues. The chain's CDR3 is CSVPGGSGELFF. Written as DNA, the CDR3 is TGCAGCGTGCCCGGAGGGTCCGGGGAGCTGTTTTTT.

This clone was observed once. The rearrangement uses TRBV7-6 and TRBJ2-2; TRBD1 might be the D (6 bases). V was pared by 5 bases and J by 4 bases, with 23 bases between. CDR1 and CDR2 (germline): SGHVS, FNYEAQ. This CDR3 is built from 18 residues. In nucleotides, the CDR3 is TGTGCCAGCAGCCGACAAACCGGGACACACGCGGGCACCGGGGAGCTGTTTTTT. Translation: CASSRQTGTHAGTGELFF.

This clone came up once. The chain joins TRBV10-1 to TRBJ2-7; D is tentatively TRBD1 or TRBD2 (5 bases each). Looked up from germline, CDR1 is WNHNN and CDR2 is SYGVQD (reference sequence). V was cut by 6 bases and J by 4 bases, with 22 bases left in between. This CDR3 is built from 16 residues. The CDR3 bases are TGCGCCAGCAGGGGGCTAGCAGTAGGAAAAAAATACGAGCAGTACTTC. Its protein product is CASRGLAVGKKYEQYF.

This clone came up a few times. The chain employs TRBV19 and TRBJ1-1; no clear D gene. The germline V and J ends were trimmed by 5 bases and 10 bases, with 14 bases remaining between them. The CDR3 runs to 12 residues. Germline V gives CDR1 LNHDA, CDR2 SQIVND (reference sequence). DNA for the CDR3: TGTGCCAGTAGTCCCGGAAGGTTGGGAGCTTTCTTT. Translated: CASSPGRLGAFF.

A remark on this clone: This sample includes further DNA sequences coding for the same CDR3. V and J are TRBV28 and TRBJ1-1; maybe TRBD1 (6 bases). The CDR3 consists of 14 residues. Deletions cut 3 bases from V and 5 bases from J, with 13 bases between. Germline CDR1 is MDHEN and CDR2 is SYDVKM. The CDR3 loop reads CASSFWGASTEAFF. The CDR3 DNA reads TGTGCCAGCAGTTTTTGGGGGGCGAGTACTGAAGCTTTCTTT. The full variable domain, its missing parts supplied by reference TRBV28 and TRBJ1-1, is DVKVTQSSRYLVKRTGEKVFLECVQDMDHENMFWYRQDPGLGLRLIYFSYDVKMKEKGDIPEGYSVSREKKERFSLILESASTNQTSMYLCASSFWGASTEAFFGQGTRLTVV.